This TCR beta chain was retrieved from a study of T cells expressing NK-cell markers. General observations from the study: Researchers report these clonotypes also headed the CD3+CD56-NKG2C+ fraction in several donors.

From its re-call of the 5' RACE reads, TCRdb lists each CDR3 protein once, without DNA. The sample totals a few hundred thousand distinct CDR3 sequences. Of note for this clonotype: Its antigen is not known.

This CDR3 contains 14 residues. Germline lookup yields CDR1 MNHNS and CDR2 SASEGT. The chain carries TRBV6-1 and TRBJ2-1. Material: blood T cells: a sorted CD56 or NKG2C T cell subset, CD4+ or CD8+ T cells, or bulk PBMC T cells (not recorded which). The clonotype originates from a woman aged 45-59 years in good health. This CDR3 is CASNRDSFYNEQFF.